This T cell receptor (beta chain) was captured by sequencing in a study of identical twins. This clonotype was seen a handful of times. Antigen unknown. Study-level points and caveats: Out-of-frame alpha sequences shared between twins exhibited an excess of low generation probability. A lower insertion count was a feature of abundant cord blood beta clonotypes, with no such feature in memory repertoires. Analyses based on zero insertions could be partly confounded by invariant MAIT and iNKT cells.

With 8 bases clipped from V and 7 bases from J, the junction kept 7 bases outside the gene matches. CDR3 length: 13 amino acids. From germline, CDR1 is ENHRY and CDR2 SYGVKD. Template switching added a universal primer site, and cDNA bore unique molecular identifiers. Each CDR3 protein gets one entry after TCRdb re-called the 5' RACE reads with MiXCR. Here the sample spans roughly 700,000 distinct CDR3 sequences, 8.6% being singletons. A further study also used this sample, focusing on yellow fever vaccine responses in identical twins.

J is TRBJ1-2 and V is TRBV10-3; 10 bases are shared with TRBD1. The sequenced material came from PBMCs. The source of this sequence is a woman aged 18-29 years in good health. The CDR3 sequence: CAIEGTGVGGYTF. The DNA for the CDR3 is TGTGCCATCGAGGGGACAGGGGTTGGTGGCTACACCTTC.